A selection of T cell receptor beta chains follows, all from one sample in a study of OX40 agonist ivuxolimab in advanced cancers. Here immunoSEQ multiplex PCR was the method, and the copy in TCRdb shows in-frame clones only, minus some. Of over 45,000 clones in the sample, 75% to 85% were seen once. The starting material was CD4+ or CD8+ T cells sorted from blood, obtained in a trial of the OX40 agonist ivuxolimab. All receptors derive from an adult with an advanced solid tumor such as melanoma, head and neck, liver or kidney cancer. Each CDR3 is given with its conserved first and last residue. The order of the fields is CDR3 length, V gene, D gene, clone size, J gene, CDR3 DNA, CDR3 protein. The D gene is left open where the match is weak. Not every row has a clone size; where given, it reads once, few, many or a size class.

cdr3_length: 18; v_call: TRBV7-2; d_call: TRBD2; clone_size: .; j_call: TRBJ2-1; cdr3_nt: TGTGCCAGCAGCTTACGGGGGGCTGAGACTAGCGGGATGAATGAGCAGTTCTTC; cdr3_aa: CASSLRGAETSGMNEQFF
cdr3_length: 15; v_call: TRBV15; d_call: TRBD1; clone_size: few; j_call: TRBJ2-3; cdr3_nt: TGTGCCACCAGCCTGGGGACAGGGGTGACAGATACGCAGTATTTT; cdr3_aa: CATSLGTGVTDTQYF
cdr3_length: 16; v_call: TRBV9; d_call: .; clone_size: .; j_call: TRBJ2-1; cdr3_nt: TGTGCCAGCAGCGTAGCTGTGGGTGGGGCGGGTAGTGAGCAGTTCTTC; cdr3_aa: CASSVAVGGAGSEQFF
cdr3_length: 14; v_call: TRBV30; d_call: .; clone_size: .; j_call: TRBJ1-1; cdr3_nt: TGTGCCTGGAGGCAGGGCCCATTTAATACTGAAGCTTTCTTT; cdr3_aa: CAWRQGPFNTEAFF
cdr3_length: 15; v_call: TRBV5-1; d_call: TRBD2; clone_size: .; j_call: TRBJ2-7; cdr3_nt: TGCGCCAGCAGCTCGTCTAGCGGTAGCTCCTACGAGCAGTACTTC; cdr3_aa: CASSSSSGSSYEQYF
cdr3_length: 14; v_call: TRBV5-1; d_call: .; clone_size: .; j_call: TRBJ1-1; cdr3_nt: TGCGCCAGCAGCTTAAGGGGCGGCATCACTGAAGCTTTCTTT; cdr3_aa: CASSLRGGITEAFF
cdr3_length: 13; v_call: TRBV7-8; d_call: .; clone_size: few; j_call: TRBJ1-1; cdr3_nt: TGTGCCAGCAGCCCCGAAGGGGGGCTTTCGGCTTTCTTT; cdr3_aa: CASSPEGGLSAFF
cdr3_length: 15; v_call: TRBV2; d_call: TRBD2; clone_size: .; j_call: TRBJ2-7; cdr3_nt: TGTGCCAGCAGTGAGCCAACTAGCGGGACCCACGAGCAGTACTTC; cdr3_aa: CASSEPTSGTHEQYF
cdr3_length: 15; v_call: TRBV9; d_call: .; clone_size: .; j_call: TRBJ2-3; cdr3_nt: TGTGCCAGCAGCCTGGGGGCGCTGCGCACAGATACGCAGTATTTT; cdr3_aa: CASSLGALRTDTQYF
cdr3_length: 14; v_call: TRBV30; d_call: .; clone_size: few; j_call: TRBJ2-5; cdr3_nt: TGTGCCTGGAGCCTCGGACTGGACAAAGAGACCCAGTACTTC; cdr3_aa: CAWSLGLDKETQYF
cdr3_length: 13; v_call: TRBV5-1; d_call: TRBD1; clone_size: .; j_call: TRBJ2-4; cdr3_nt: TGCGCCAGCAGCCCAGGACAGGCAAACATTCAGTACTTC; cdr3_aa: CASSPGQANIQYF
cdr3_length: 14; v_call: TRBV5-1; d_call: .; clone_size: few; j_call: TRBJ2-5; cdr3_nt: TGCGCCAGCAGCTTGGATCCCTCCCGGGAGACCCAGTACTTC; cdr3_aa: CASSLDPSRETQYF
cdr3_length: 15; v_call: TRBV11-2; d_call: .; clone_size: .; j_call: TRBJ2-1; cdr3_nt: TGTGCCAGCAGCCCGATGAGGGGATCCTACAATGAGCAGTTCTTC; cdr3_aa: CASSPMRGSYNEQFF
cdr3_length: 15; v_call: TRBV6-1; d_call: TRBD1; clone_size: .; j_call: TRBJ2-2; cdr3_nt: TGTGCCAGCAGGACGAACAGGGGAAACACCGGGGAGCTGTTTTTT; cdr3_aa: CASRTNRGNTGELFF
cdr3_length: 15; v_call: TRBV9; d_call: TRBD2; clone_size: .; j_call: TRBJ2-7; cdr3_nt: TGTGCCAGCAGCGCCGGACTAGCGGGAGACTACGAGCAGTACTTC; cdr3_aa: CASSAGLAGDYEQYF
cdr3_length: 15; v_call: TRBV28; d_call: .; clone_size: .; j_call: TRBJ1-1; cdr3_nt: TGTGCCAGCAGTTCTCCTACAACGGGGGGGACTGAAGCTTTCTTT; cdr3_aa: CASSSPTTGGTEAFF
cdr3_length: 17; v_call: TRBV28; d_call: TRBD2; clone_size: .; j_call: TRBJ2-3; cdr3_nt: TGTGCCAGCAGTCCAGATATAGCGGGAGGGGGCGCAGATACGCAGTATTTT; cdr3_aa: CASSPDIAGGGADTQYF
cdr3_length: 15; v_call: TRBV28; d_call: .; clone_size: .; j_call: TRBJ1-1; cdr3_nt: TGTGCCAGCAGTTCTTGGACTGAAGCGAACACTGAAGCTTTCTTT; cdr3_aa: CASSSWTEANTEAFF
cdr3_length: 15; v_call: TRBV15; d_call: .; clone_size: .; j_call: TRBJ2-1; cdr3_nt: TGTGCCACCAGCAGAGATCGGAACACACACAATGAGCAGTTCTTC; cdr3_aa: CATSRDRNTHNEQFF
cdr3_length: 12; v_call: TRBV6-1; d_call: TRBD1; clone_size: .; j_call: TRBJ2-7; cdr3_nt: TGTGCCAGCAGCCGACAGGGCTACGAGCAGTACTTC; cdr3_aa: CASSRQGYEQYF
cdr3_length: 13; v_call: TRBV11-2; d_call: .; clone_size: .; j_call: TRBJ1-5; cdr3_nt: TGTGCCAGCAGCTTCATGGTTGGTCAGCCCCAGCATTTT; cdr3_aa: CASSFMVGQPQHF
cdr3_length: 13; v_call: TRBV6-5; d_call: .; clone_size: .; j_call: TRBJ2-7; cdr3_nt: TGTGCCAGCAGTTCCGGACTGCTCTACGAGCAGTACTTC; cdr3_aa: CASSSGLLYEQYF
cdr3_length: 15; v_call: TRBV6-6; d_call: .; clone_size: .; j_call: TRBJ1-1; cdr3_nt: TGTGCCAGCAGTTACGCAGGAGACATGAACACTGAAGCTTTCTTT; cdr3_aa: CASSYAGDMNTEAFF
cdr3_length: 16; v_call: TRBV11-2; d_call: TRBD2; clone_size: once; j_call: TRBJ2-1; cdr3_nt: TGTGCCAGCAGCCGCCACGGGACTAGCGGGAGCGATGAGCAGTTCTTC; cdr3_aa: CASSRHGTSGSDEQFF
cdr3_length: 16; v_call: TRBV7-3; d_call: TRBD2; clone_size: .; j_call: TRBJ2-2; cdr3_nt: TGTGCCAGCAGCTTAGGTCTAGCGGGAGCAACCGGGGAGCTGTTTTTT; cdr3_aa: CASSLGLAGATGELFF
cdr3_length: 17; v_call: TRBV4-1; d_call: TRBD2; clone_size: .; j_call: TRBJ2-1; cdr3_nt: TGCGCCAGCAGCCAAGAGCGGGGGGAGCGGGAGGCATATGAGCAGTTCTTC; cdr3_aa: CASSQERGEREAYEQFF
cdr3_length: 13; v_call: TRBV30; d_call: .; clone_size: .; j_call: TRBJ1-2; cdr3_nt: TGTGCCTGGGAAAGGAAGGGCTTCTATGGCTACACCTTC; cdr3_aa: CAWERKGFYGYTF
cdr3_length: 13; v_call: TRBV30; d_call: TRBD1; clone_size: few; j_call: TRBJ2-5; cdr3_nt: TGTGCCTGGTCAGGGGGACCGGTGGAGACCCAGTACTTC; cdr3_aa: CAWSGGPVETQYF
cdr3_length: 16; v_call: TRBV29-1; d_call: TRBD2; clone_size: once; j_call: TRBJ2-1; cdr3_nt: TGCAGCGTTGAAACGGCGGGAGGCACTTCCTACAATGAGCAGTTCTTC; cdr3_aa: CSVETAGGTSYNEQFF
cdr3_length: 14; v_call: TRBV2; d_call: .; clone_size: .; j_call: TRBJ2-3; cdr3_nt: TGTGCCAGCCACCGGGACATCCCATCAGATACGCAGTATTTT; cdr3_aa: CASHRDIPSDTQYF
cdr3_length: 16; v_call: TRBV11-2; d_call: TRBD2; clone_size: once; j_call: TRBJ2-7; cdr3_nt: TGTGCCAGCAGCTTAGCCGGGGGGGTAGCGGGAGGGAGGCAGTACTTC; cdr3_aa: CASSLAGGVAGGRQYF
cdr3_length: 14; v_call: TRBV6-6; d_call: TRBD2; clone_size: .; j_call: TRBJ2-1; cdr3_nt: TGTGCCAGCAGTGCTAGCGGGAGTAGAAATGAGCAGTTCTTC; cdr3_aa: CASSASGSRNEQFF
cdr3_length: 15; v_call: TRBV7-2; d_call: TRBD2; clone_size: .; j_call: TRBJ2-5; cdr3_nt: TGTGCCAGCAGCCCCCTCCGTGCGGGAGTTGAGACCCAGTACTTC; cdr3_aa: CASSPLRAGVETQYF
cdr3_length: 14; v_call: TRBV7-2; d_call: TRBD1; clone_size: .; j_call: TRBJ1-4; cdr3_nt: TGTGCCAGCAGCTGGGACAGGCCCAATGAAAAACTGTTTTTT; cdr3_aa: CASSWDRPNEKLFF
cdr3_length: 15; v_call: TRBV5-4; d_call: .; clone_size: .; j_call: TRBJ1-2; cdr3_nt: TGTGCCAGTACCACCGAAGGGGTGGCCAACTATGGCTACACCTTC; cdr3_aa: CASTTEGVANYGYTF
cdr3_length: 13; v_call: TRBV28; d_call: .; clone_size: .; j_call: TRBJ2-5; cdr3_nt: TGTGCCAGCAGGATCCCGGGCTTAGAGACCCAGTACTTC; cdr3_aa: CASRIPGLETQYF
cdr3_length: 14; v_call: TRBV5-4; d_call: TRBD1; clone_size: .; j_call: TRBJ1-1; cdr3_nt: TGTGCCAGCAGCTTGAAAGGGGGCTATACTGAAGCTTTCTTT; cdr3_aa: CASSLKGGYTEAFF
cdr3_length: 15; v_call: TRBV19; d_call: TRBD2; clone_size: .; j_call: TRBJ2-1; cdr3_nt: TGTGCCAGTAGTCGAGCGGGAGCATCCTACAATGAGCAGTTCTTC; cdr3_aa: CASSRAGASYNEQFF
cdr3_length: 15; v_call: TRBV11-2; d_call: TRBD2; clone_size: .; j_call: TRBJ2-7; cdr3_nt: TGTGCCAGCAGCTTAGGGCTAGCGGCAACCTACGAGCAGTACTTC; cdr3_aa: CASSLGLAATYEQYF
cdr3_length: 13; v_call: TRBV5-1; d_call: .; clone_size: .; j_call: TRBJ1-1; cdr3_nt: TGCGCCAGCAGCCTACAACAGAACACTGAAGCTTTCTTT; cdr3_aa: CASSLQQNTEAFF
cdr3_length: 14; v_call: TRBV28; d_call: .; clone_size: .; j_call: TRBJ2-7; cdr3_nt: TGTGCCAGCAGTTTAAGGGTAAATGGGGGGGAGCAGTACTTC; cdr3_aa: CASSLRVNGGEQYF
cdr3_length: 15; v_call: TRBV18; d_call: TRBD2; clone_size: .; j_call: TRBJ2-7; cdr3_nt: TGTGCCAGCTCACCTCCGGGACTAGGAAGCTACGAGCAGTACTTC; cdr3_aa: CASSPPGLGSYEQYF